This entry features one T cell receptor beta chain sequence. What it binds is unknown. This sample stems from a study of identifying expanded T cells in peripheral blood. Study observations and caveats: Approximately two-week clone count variance significantly increased as total template count grew.

Sequencing was performed with immunoSEQ multiplex PCR; in TCRdb, only in-frame clones are kept and a portion is missing. The data show 90,000 to 100,000 clones, 88% seen once. This CDR3 contains 15 residues. Germline V lookup: CDR1 SGHTA, CDR2 FQGNSA. Trimming removed 1 base from V and 6 bases from J; junction bases left unmatched: 5. The chain has TRBV7-2 and TRBJ2-4; 8 bases align to TRBD1. The origin of this receptor is a person between 18 and 75 years old in good health. Sequenced sample: blood. The CDR3 DNA sequence: TGTGCCAGCAGCTTAGACCAGGGGGCGGGAAACATTCAGTACTTC. It is translated as CASSLDQGAGNIQYF.